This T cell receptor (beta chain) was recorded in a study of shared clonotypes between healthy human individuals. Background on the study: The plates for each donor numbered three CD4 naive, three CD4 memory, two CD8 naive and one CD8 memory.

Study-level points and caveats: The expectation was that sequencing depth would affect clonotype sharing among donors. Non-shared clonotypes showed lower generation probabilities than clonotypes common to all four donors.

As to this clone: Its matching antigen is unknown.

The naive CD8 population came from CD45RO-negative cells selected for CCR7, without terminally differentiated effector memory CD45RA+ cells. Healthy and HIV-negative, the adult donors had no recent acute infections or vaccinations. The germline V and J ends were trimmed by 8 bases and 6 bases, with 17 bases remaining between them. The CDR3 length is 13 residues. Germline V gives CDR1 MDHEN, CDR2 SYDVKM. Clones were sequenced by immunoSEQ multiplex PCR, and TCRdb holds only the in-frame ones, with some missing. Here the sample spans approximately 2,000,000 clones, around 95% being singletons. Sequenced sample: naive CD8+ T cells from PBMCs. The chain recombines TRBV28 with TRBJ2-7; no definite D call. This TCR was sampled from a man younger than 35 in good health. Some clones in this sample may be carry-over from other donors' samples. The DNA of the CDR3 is TGTGCCAGCGGCCACCGGCCCGGCGGCGAGCAGTACTTC. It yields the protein CASGHRPGGEQYF.